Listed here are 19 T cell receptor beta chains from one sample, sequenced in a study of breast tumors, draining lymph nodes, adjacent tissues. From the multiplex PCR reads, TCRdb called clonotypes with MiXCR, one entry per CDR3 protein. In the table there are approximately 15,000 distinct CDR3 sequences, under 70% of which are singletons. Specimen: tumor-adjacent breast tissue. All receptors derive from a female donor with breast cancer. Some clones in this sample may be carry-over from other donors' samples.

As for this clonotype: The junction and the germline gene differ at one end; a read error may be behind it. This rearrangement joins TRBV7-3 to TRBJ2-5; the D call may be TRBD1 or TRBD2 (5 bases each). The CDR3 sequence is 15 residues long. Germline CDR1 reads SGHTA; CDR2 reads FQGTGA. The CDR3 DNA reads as TGTGCCAGCAGCTTACGCTCGGGGACGGAAGAAACCCAGTACTTC. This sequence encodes CASSLRSGTEETQYF.

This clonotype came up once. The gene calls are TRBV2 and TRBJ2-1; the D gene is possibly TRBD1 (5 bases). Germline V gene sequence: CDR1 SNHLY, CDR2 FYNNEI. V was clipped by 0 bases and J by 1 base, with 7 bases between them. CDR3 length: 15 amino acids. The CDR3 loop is CASSEAQGSYNEQFF. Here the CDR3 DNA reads TGTGCCAGCAGTGAAGCGCAGGGATCCTACAATGAGCAGTTCTTC.

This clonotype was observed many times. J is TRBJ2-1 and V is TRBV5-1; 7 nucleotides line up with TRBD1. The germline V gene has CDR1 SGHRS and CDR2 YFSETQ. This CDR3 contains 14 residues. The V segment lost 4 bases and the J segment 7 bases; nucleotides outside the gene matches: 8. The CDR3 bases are TGCGCCAGCAGCCTACTGACAGGGTTGAATGAGCAGTTCTTC. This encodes CASSLLTGLNEQFF.

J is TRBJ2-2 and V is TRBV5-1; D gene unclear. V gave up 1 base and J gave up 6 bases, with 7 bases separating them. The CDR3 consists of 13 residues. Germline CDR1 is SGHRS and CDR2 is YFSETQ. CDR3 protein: CASSLYVSGELFF. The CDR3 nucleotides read TGCGCCAGCAGCTTGTACGTATCCGGGGAGCTGTTTTTT.

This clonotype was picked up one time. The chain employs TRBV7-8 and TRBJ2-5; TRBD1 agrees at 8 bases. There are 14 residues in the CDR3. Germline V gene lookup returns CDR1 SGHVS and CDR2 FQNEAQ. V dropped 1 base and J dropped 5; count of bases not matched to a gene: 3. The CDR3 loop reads CASSLGTGRETQYF. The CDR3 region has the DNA TGTGCCAGCAGCTTAGGGACAGGGCGTGAGACCCAGTACTTC.

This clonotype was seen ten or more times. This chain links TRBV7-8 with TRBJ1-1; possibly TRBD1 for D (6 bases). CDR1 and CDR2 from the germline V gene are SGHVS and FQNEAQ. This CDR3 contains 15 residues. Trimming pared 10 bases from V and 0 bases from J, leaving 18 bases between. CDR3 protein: CATTDRRSMNTEAFF. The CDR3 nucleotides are TGTGCCACCACGGACAGACGAAGTATGAACACTGAAGCTTTCTTT.

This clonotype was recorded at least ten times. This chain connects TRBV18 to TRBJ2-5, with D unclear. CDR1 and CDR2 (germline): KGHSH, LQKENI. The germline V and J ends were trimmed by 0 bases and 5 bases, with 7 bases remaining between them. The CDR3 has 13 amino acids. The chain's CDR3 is CASSPPQTETQYF. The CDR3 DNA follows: TGTGCCAGCTCACCACCACAGACCGAGACCCAGTACTTC.

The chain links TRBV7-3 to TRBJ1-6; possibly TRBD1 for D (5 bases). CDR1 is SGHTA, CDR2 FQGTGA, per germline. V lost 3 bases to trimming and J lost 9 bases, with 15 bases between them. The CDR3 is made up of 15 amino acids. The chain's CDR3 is CASSLARGSGSPLHF. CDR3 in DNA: TGTGCCAGCAGCTTGGCCCGGGGGAGTGGTTCACCCCTCCACTTT.

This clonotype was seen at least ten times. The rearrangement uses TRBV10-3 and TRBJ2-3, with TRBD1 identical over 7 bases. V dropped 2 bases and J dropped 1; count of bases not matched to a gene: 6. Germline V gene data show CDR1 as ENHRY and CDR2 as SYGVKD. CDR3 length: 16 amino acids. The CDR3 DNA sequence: TGTGCCATCAGTGAGCCCCCAGGACAGGGCACAGATACGCAGTATTTT. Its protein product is CAISEPPGQGTDTQYF.

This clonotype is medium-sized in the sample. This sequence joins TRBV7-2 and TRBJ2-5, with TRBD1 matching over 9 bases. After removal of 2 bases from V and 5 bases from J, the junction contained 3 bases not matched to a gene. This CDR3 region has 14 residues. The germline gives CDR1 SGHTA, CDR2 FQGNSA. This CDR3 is CASSLFGQGETQYF. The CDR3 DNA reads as TGTGCCAGCAGCTTATTCGGACAGGGGGAGACCCAGTACTTC.

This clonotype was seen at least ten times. The CDR3 spells CASSNGLAGGTDTQYF. The CDR3 nucleotides are TGTGCCAGCAGCAATGGACTAGCGGGGGGAACAGATACGCAGTATTTT. The chain carries TRBV7-6 and TRBJ2-3, with TRBD2 identical over 14 bases. V shed 5 bases and J 3 bases; nucleotides not matched to a gene: 4. The germline gives CDR1 SGHVS, CDR2 FNYEAQ. The CDR3 runs to 16 residues.

CDR3 protein: CASSQDRGYEQYF. The CDR3, as DNA: TGCGCCAGCAGCCAGGACAGGGGCTACGAGCAGTACTTC. The J gene is TRBJ2-7, the V gene TRBV4-1, with 9 bases aligning to TRBD1. This CDR3 region has 13 residues. V shed 3 bases and J 3 bases; nucleotides not matched to a gene: 0. Germline V gene data show CDR1 as MGHRA and CDR2 as YSYEKL.

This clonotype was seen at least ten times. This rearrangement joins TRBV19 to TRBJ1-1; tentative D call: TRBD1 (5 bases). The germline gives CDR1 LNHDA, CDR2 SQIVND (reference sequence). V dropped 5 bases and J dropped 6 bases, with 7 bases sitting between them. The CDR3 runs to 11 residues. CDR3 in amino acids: CASSGGAEAFF. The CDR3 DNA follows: TGTGCCAGTAGTGGGGGGGCTGAAGCTTTCTTT.

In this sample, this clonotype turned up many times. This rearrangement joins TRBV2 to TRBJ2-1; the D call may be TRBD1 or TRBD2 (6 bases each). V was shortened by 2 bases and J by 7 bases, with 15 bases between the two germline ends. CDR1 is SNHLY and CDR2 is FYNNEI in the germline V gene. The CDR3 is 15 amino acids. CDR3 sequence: CASSEMGLGGNEQFF. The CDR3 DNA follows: TGTGCCAGCAGTGAAATGGGCCTAGGGGGGAATGAGCAGTTCTTC.

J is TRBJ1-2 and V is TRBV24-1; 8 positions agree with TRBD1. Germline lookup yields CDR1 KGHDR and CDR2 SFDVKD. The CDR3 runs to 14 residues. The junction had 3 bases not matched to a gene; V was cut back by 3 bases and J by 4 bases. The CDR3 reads CATSDRTGLYGYTF. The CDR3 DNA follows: TGTGCCACCAGTGATCGGACAGGGCTCTATGGCTACACCTTC.

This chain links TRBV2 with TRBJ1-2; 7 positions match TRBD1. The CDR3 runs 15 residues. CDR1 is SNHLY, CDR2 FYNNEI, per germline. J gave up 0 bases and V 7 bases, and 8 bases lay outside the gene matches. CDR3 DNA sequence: TGTGCCAGCAAATTTAGAGGGGGCTCTAACTATGGCTACACCTTC. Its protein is CASKFRGGSNYGYTF.

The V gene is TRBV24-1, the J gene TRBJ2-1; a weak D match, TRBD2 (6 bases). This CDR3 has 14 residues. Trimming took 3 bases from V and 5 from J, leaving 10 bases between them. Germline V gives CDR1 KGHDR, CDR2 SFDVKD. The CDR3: CATSDPGLHNEQFF. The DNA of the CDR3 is TGTGCCACCAGTGATCCGGGACTTCACAATGAGCAGTTCTTC.

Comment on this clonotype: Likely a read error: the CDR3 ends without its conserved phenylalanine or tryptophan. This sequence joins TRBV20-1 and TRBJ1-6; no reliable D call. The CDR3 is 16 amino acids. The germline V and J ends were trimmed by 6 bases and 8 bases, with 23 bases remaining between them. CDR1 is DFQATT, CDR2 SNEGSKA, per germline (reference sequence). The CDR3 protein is CSAPGPGNPGDSPLHS. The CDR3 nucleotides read TGCAGTGCCCCTGGGCCGGGGAACCCTGGGGATTCACCCCTCCACTCT.

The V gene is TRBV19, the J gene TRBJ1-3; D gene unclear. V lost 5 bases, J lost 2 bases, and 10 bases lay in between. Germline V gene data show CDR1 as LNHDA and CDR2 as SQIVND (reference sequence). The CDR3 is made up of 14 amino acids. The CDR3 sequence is CASSPKVPGNTIYF. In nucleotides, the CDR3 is TGTGCCAGTAGTCCTAAGGTCCCTGGAAACACCATATATTTT.